A single T cell receptor (beta chain) is shown here with its context. Assay used: immunoSEQ multiplex PCR; TCRdb lists only in-frame clones, some missing. The sample has over 200,000 clones; less than 90% are singletons. The data belong to a study of cytomegalovirus exposure and HLA in healthy donors. Study-level background: The roughly 110 validation repertoires matched the approximately 700 first-cohort repertoires in platform, a later analysis reported.

Losses at the gene ends were 4 bases for V and 3 bases for J; bases not matched to a gene: 8. The germline V gene encodes CDR1 SQVTM and CDR2 ANQGSEA. This CDR3 comprises 14 residues. Input material: PBMCs. The rearrangement uses TRBV29-1 and TRBJ1-1, with 7 bases identical to TRBD1. The sequence derives from a woman aged 18 to 35 in good health and CMV-seronegative. The CDR3 DNA sequence: TGCAGCGTTGCTCTAGGGGGCAGGTACACTGAAGCTTTCTTT. The encoded protein is CSVALGGRYTEAFF.